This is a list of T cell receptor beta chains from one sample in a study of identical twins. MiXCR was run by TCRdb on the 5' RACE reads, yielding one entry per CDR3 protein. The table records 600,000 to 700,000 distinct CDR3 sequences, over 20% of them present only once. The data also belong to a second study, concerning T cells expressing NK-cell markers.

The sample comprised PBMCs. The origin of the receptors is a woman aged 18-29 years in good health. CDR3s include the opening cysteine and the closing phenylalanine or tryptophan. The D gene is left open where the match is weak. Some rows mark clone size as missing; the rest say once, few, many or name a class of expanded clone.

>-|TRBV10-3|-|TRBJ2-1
CAIRNYNEQFF
TGTGCCATCAGGAATTACAATGAGCAGTTCTTC
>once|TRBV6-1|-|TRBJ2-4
CASKGEAAAKNIQYF
TGTGCCAGCAAAGGGGAAGCGGCAGCCAAAAACATTCAGTACTTC
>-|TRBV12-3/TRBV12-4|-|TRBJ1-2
CASSPFLGGNYGYTF
TGTGCCAGCAGTCCGTTTCTCGGGGGTAACTATGGCTACACCTTC
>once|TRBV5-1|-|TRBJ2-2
CASSLSEINTGELFF
TGCGCCAGCAGCTTATCGGAGATTAACACCGGGGAGCTGTTTTTT
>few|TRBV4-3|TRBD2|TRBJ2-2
CASSQGGLATNTGELFF
TGCGCCAGCAGCCAAGGGGGACTAGCGACGAACACCGGGGAGCTGTTTTTT
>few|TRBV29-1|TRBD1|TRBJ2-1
CSVGDTGTGWYNEQFF
TGCAGCGTTGGAGATACCGGGACAGGGTGGTACAATGAGCAGTTCTTC
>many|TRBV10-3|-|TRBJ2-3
CAISESTDTQYF
TGTGCCATCAGTGAAAGCACAGATACGCAGTATTTT
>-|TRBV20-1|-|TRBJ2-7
CSGLAGAYEQYF
TGCAGTGGGTTGGCGGGGGCTTACGAGCAGTACTTC
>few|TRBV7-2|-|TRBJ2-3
CASSLEPSTNTQYF
TGTGCCAGCAGCTTAGAGCCTAGCACGAATACGCAGTATTTT
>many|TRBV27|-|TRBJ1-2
CASSKNQGDGYTF
TGTGCCAGCAGTAAGAACCAGGGCGATGGCTACACCTTC
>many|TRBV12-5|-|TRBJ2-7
CASGLGAYEQYF
TGTGCTAGTGGTTTGGGGGCCTACGAGCAGTACTTC
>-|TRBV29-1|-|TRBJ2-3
CSVDRRGRDTQYF
TGCAGCGTTGATAGGAGGGGGCGAGATACGCAGTATTTT
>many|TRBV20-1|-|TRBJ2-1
CSAPYYNEQFF
TGCAGTGCACCTTACTACAATGAGCAGTTCTTC
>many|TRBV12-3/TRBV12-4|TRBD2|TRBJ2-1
CASSSLPGTSGRAFRDEQFF
TGTGCCAGCAGTTCCTTACCTGGGACTAGCGGGAGGGCCTTTAGGGATGAGCAGTTCTTC
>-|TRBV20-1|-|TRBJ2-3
CSARPPGLYTDTQYF
TGCAGTGCTAGACCTCCAGGGCTGTACACAGATACGCAGTATTTT
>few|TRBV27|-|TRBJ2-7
CASSTMGGGSYEQYF
TGTGCCAGCAGCACGATGGGTGGGGGGAGCTACGAGCAGTACTTC
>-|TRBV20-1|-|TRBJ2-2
CSARGENTGELFF
TGCAGTGCTAGAGGGGAGAACACCGGGGAGCTGTTTTTT
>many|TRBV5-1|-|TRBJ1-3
CASRWGNGVDTIYF
TGCGCCAGCCGCTGGGGTAACGGAGTTGACACCATATATTTT
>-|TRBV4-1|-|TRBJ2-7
CASSRGVRGGSSYEQYF
TGCGCCAGCAGCCGCGGTGTGCGAGGGGGAAGCTCCTACGAGCAGTACTTC
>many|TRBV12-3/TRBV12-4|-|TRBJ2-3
CASSFQDGDTQYF
TGTGCCAGCAGTTTCCAGGATGGAGATACGCAGTATTTT
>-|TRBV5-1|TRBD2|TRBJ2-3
CASSLIAGADTQYF
TGCGCCAGCAGCTTGATTGCGGGAGCAGATACGCAGTATTTT
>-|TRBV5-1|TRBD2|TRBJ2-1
CASTPEGTSGYNEQFF
TGCGCCAGCACCCCGGAGGGAACTAGCGGTTACAATGAGCAGTTCTTC
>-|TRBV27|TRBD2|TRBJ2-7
CASSQPGTSGSYEQYF
TGTGCCAGCAGTCAACCCGGGACTAGCGGCTCCTACGAGCAGTACTTC
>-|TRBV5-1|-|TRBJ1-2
CASSWGERVHGYTF
TGCGCCAGCAGTTGGGGCGAGAGAGTGCATGGCTACACCTTC
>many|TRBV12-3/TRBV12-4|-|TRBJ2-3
CASSLDRRRRGDTQYF
TGTGCCAGCAGTTTGGATCGGAGGCGCCGGGGGGATACGCAGTATTTT
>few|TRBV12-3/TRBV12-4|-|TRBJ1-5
CASSQTHNQPQHF
TGTGCCAGCAGTCAGACACATAATCAGCCCCAGCATTTT
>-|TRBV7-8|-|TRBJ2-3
CASSLVAGWGTDTQYF
TGTGCCAGCAGCTTAGTGGCAGGGTGGGGCACAGATACGCAGTATTTT
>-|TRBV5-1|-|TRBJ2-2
CASSPLIPSNTGELFF
TGCGCCAGCAGCCCTCTAATTCCTTCGAACACCGGGGAGCTGTTTTTT
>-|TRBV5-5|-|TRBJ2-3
CASSLPAASTDTQYF
TGTGCCAGCAGCTTGCCTGCGGCTAGCACAGATACGCAGTATTTT
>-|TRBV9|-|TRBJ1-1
CASSPKGGGSRHTEAFF
TGTGCCAGCAGCCCTAAGGGAGGGGGATCACGACACACTGAAGCTTTCTTT
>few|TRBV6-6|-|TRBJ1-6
CASSPPLHF
TGTGCCAGCAGCCCACCCCTCCACTTT
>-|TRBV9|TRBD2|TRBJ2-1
CASSVVGTSGDSYNEQFF
TGTGCCAGCAGCGTAGTGGGGACTAGCGGTGACTCCTACAATGAGCAGTTCTTC
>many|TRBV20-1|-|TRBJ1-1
CSASSRWGYTEAFF
TGCAGTGCTTCGTCCCGTTGGGGCTACACTGAAGCTTTCTTT
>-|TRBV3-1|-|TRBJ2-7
CASSPRTDEQYF
TGTGCCAGCAGCCCCCGGACGGACGAGCAGTACTTC
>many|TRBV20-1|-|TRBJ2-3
CSARFPTDTQYF
TGCAGTGCTAGATTCCCCACAGATACGCAGTATTTT
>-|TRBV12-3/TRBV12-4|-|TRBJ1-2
CASSLEPLYGYTF
TGTGCCAGCAGTTTAGAGCCTCTCTATGGCTACACCTTC
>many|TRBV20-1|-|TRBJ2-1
CSAWRGGPSYNEQFF
TGCAGTGCGTGGAGGGGGGGCCCCTCCTACAATGAGCAGTTCTTC
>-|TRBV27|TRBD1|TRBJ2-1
CASSLWSTGVGEQLF
TGTGCCAGCAGTTTATGGTCCACAGGGGTAGGAGAGCAGCTCTTC
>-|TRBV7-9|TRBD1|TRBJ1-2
CASSLVRGQDYGYTF
TGTGCCAGCAGCTTAGTCCGCGGACAGGACTATGGCTACACCTTC
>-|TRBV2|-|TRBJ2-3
CASGSSVGKDTQYF
TGTGCCAGCGGGTCGTCGGTGGGAAAAGATACGCAGTATTTT
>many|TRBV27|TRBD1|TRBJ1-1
CASSSRRTGLAKSTEAFF
TGTGCCAGCAGTTCCCGAAGGACAGGGCTGGCCAAGAGCACTGAAGCTTTCTTT
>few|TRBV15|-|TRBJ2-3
CATSTAADTQYF
TGTGCCACCAGCACGGCCGCAGATACGCAGTATTTT
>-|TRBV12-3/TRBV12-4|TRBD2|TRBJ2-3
CASSFSGGASDTQYF
TGTGCCAGCAGTTTTAGCGGGGGGGCCTCGGATACGCAGTATTTT
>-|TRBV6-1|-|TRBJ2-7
CASIGRGANSYEQYF
TGTGCCAGCATAGGTCGGGGCGCCAACTCCTACGAGCAGTACTTC
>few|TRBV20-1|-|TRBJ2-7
CSASPWPLSSYEQYF
TGCAGTGCTAGTCCTTGGCCCCTCAGCTCCTACGAGCAGTACTTC
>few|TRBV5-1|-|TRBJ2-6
CASSTDPTGANVLTF
TGCGCCAGCAGCACTGACCCAACTGGGGCCAACGTCCTGACTTTC
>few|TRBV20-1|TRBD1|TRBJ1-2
CSAKGQGRGYTF
TGCAGTGCCAAAGGACAGGGTCGGGGCTACACCTTC
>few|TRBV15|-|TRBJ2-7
CATSRDQGTTYEQYF
TGTGCCACCAGCAGAGATCAGGGCACGACCTACGAGCAGTACTTC
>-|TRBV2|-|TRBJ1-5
CASSEEQVGNQPQHF
TGTGCCAGCAGTGAAGAACAGGTCGGCAATCAGCCCCAGCATTTT
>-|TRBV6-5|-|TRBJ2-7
CASSYFGPRSSYEQYF
TGTGCCAGCAGTTATTTCGGCCCCCGAAGCTCCTACGAGCAGTACTTC
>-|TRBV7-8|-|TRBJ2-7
CASSLATLYEQYF
TGTGCCAGCAGCTTAGCGACCCTTTACGAGCAGTACTTC
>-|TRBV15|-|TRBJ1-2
CATTTPDGSNYGYTF
TGTGCCACCACCACCCCCGACGGATCTAACTATGGCTACACCTTC
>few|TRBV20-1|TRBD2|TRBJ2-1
CSATRGLVSNEQFF
TGCAGTGCTACGCGGGGACTAGTAAGTAATGAGCAGTTCTTC
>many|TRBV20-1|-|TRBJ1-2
CSAHRDGYTF
TGCAGTGCGCACAGGGATGGCTACACCTTC
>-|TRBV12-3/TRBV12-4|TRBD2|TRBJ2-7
CASSPAGREGYEQYF
TGTGCCAGCAGCCCGGCGGGGCGGGAGGGCTACGAGCAGTACTTC
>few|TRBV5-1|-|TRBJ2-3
CASSLERGPSTDTQYF
TGCGCCAGCAGCTTGGAACGGGGGCCTAGCACAGATACGCAGTATTTT
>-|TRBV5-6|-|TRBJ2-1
CASSTGFNEQFF
TGTGCCTCATCAACAGGGTTCAATGAGCAGTTCTTC